The 3 T cell receptor beta chains below all came from one sample that was sequenced in a study of T cells in Graves' hyperthyroidism and ophthalmopathy. The CDR3 regions of TCR beta were amplified from RNA transcripts. The TCR CDR3 was amplified in a first-round RT-PCR using the HTBI primer set. TCRdb called the multiplex PCR reads again in MiXCR, with one record for every CDR3 protein. The table shows about 380,000 distinct CDR3 sequences, with 18% occurring only once. Input material: blood. The source is a man younger than 35 with Graves' ophthalmopathy.

J is TRBJ2-2 and V is TRBV3-1, with D hard to call. The CDR3 spans 14 residues. Germline V gene lookup returns CDR1 LGHDT and CDR2 YNNKEL (reference sequence). The germline V and J ends were trimmed by 6 bases and 3 bases, with 11 bases remaining between them. In DNA, the CDR3 is TGTGCCAGCAGTGGTTGGTCGCACACCGGGGAGCTGTTTTTT. Its translation is CASSGWSHTGELFF. Filled out from reference TRBV3-1 and TRBJ2-2, the complete variable domain reads DTAVSQTPKYLVTQMGNDKSIKCEQNLGHDTMYWYKQDSKKFLKIMFSYNNKELIINETVPNRFSPKSPDKAHLNLHINSLELGDSAVYFCASSGWSHTGELFFGEGSRLTVL.

This clonotype appeared a few times. The rearrangement links TRBV7-3 to TRBJ1-6, with a tentative D call TRBD1 (5 bases). The CDR3 consists of 15 residues. V was trimmed by 0 bases and J by 9 bases, leaving 12 bases between them. Germline CDR1 SGHTA, CDR2 FQGTGA. CDR3 DNA sequence: TGTGCCAGCAGCTTAACCCCAGGGAGTACTTCACCCCTCCACTTT. This encodes CASSLTPGSTSPLHF.

The chain couples TRBV20-1 to TRBJ1-5; TRBD1 might be the D (5 bases). The length of the CDR3 is 15 residues. Per the germline V gene, CDR1 is DFQATT and CDR2 is SNEGSKA (reference sequence). The germline V and J ends were trimmed by 6 bases and 0 bases, with 15 bases remaining between them. CDR3 sequence reads: CSAPDRSDSNQPQHF. In DNA form, the CDR3 reads TGCAGTGCACCCGACAGAAGTGATAGCAATCAGCCCCAGCATTTT.